Listed below are T cell receptor beta chains from one sample, sequenced in a study of STAT5B mutations in CD4+ large granular lymphocyte leukemia. Produced via immunoSEQ multiplex PCR; TCRdb's table is partial and in-frame only. The data show 30,000 to 40,000 clones, approximately 88% seen once. The sample was CD4+ T cells from blood buffy coats. The source is a human donor in good health. Both conserved end residues are part of each CDR3. The D gene is left open where the match is weak. Clone size appears in some rows only: once, few, many, or a class for an expanded clone.

NA,NA,TRBJ2-7,TRBV7-9,TGTGCCAGCAGCATTACCTACGAGCAGTACTTC,CASSITYEQYF
NA,NA,TRBJ1-2,TRBV19,TGTGCCAGTAGTATCAGGGCAGCGCGGCTCCATGGCTACACCTTC,CASSIRAARLHGYTF
NA,few,TRBJ2-2,TRBV5-4,TGTGCCAGCAGCAGGCAAGACGGAAGCGGGGAGCTGTTTTTT,CASSRQDGSGELFF
TRBD2,NA,TRBJ2-7,TRBV11-3,TGTGCCAGCAGCATCCAAGGACTAGCGGGAGGCTACGAGCAGTACTTC,CASSIQGLAGGYEQYF
TRBD2,NA,TRBJ2-3,TRBV9,TGTGCCAGCAGCGTCCCGCAACCGGGACTAGGAGCGTCAGATACGCAGTATTTT,CASSVPQPGLGASDTQYF
TRBD1,NA,TRBJ2-7,TRBV7-2,TGTGCCAGCAGCCAGGGACAGGTCCTTTCCTACGAGCAGTACTTC,CASSQGQVLSYEQYF
NA,NA,TRBJ1-3,TRBV7-9,TGTGCCAGCAGCCCTCCGGGGCCCAGCTCTGGAAACACCATATATTTT,CASSPPGPSSGNTIYF
TRBD2,NA,TRBJ2-7,TRBV2,TGTGCCAGCAGGCCGGGACTAGTCGGCTACGAGCAGTACTTC,CASRPGLVGYEQYF
NA,NA,TRBJ1-2,TRBV11-2,TGTGCCAGCAGTTGGACGGTTCAGGATGGCTACACCTTC,CASSWTVQDGYTF
TRBD1,NA,TRBJ2-6,TRBV18,TGTGCCAGCTCACCGGACAGGGAGACCAACGTCCTGACTTTC,CASSPDRETNVLTF
NA,NA,TRBJ1-2,TRBV6-5,TGTGCCAGCAGTTACAGGAGGGGTGGCTACACCTTC,CASSYRRGGYTF
NA,NA,TRBJ2-3,TRBV5-1,TGCGCCAGCAGGGGACGGGGGCACGGTGGCACAGATACGCAGTATTTT,CASRGRGHGGTDTQYF
NA,NA,TRBJ1-3,TRBV18,TGTGCCAGCTCACCTCCCGCGGGCCGGCGGACCATATATTTT,CASSPPAGRRTIYF
TRBD2,NA,TRBJ2-3,TRBV11-3,TGTGCCAGCAGCTTAGGGACTAGCGGGAGAGGGGGCACAGATACGCAGTATTTT,CASSLGTSGRGGTDTQYF
NA,NA,TRBJ1-1,TRBV5-6,TGTGCCAGCAGCGGGCAGGCGATTAACACTGAAGCTTTCTTT,CASSGQAINTEAFF
TRBD2,NA,TRBJ2-7,TRBV7-8,TGTGCCAGCAGCCCCCAGAGGACTAGCCGTGGGGAGCAGTACTTC,CASSPQRTSRGEQYF
TRBD2,NA,TRBJ2-1,TRBV7-2,TGTGCCAGCAGCCCGGGCGGACTAGCGGGGAGGAATGAGCAGTTCTTC,CASSPGGLAGRNEQFF
NA,NA,TRBJ2-5,TRBV11-3,TGTGCCAGCAGCTTAGTGAGGGAGACCCAGTACTTC,CASSLVRETQYF
NA,NA,TRBJ2-5,TRBV2,TGTGCCAGCGAGCAGGAACGGACCCAGTACTTC,CASEQERTQYF
TRBD1,NA,TRBJ2-3,TRBV12-5,TGTGCTAGTGGTTTGTACAGGGGGCTTATCACAGATACGCAGTATTTT,CASGLYRGLITDTQYF
TRBD2,NA,TRBJ2-5,TRBV10-2,TGCGCCAGTACTAGCGGGAGAGACCCGAAAGAGACCCAGTACTTC,CASTSGRDPKETQYF
NA,NA,TRBJ1-4,TRBV5-1,TGCGCCAGCACAACGGGGGGAGCTAATGAAAAACTGTTTTTT,CASTTGGANEKLFF
TRBD2,NA,TRBJ2-1,TRBV6-5,TGTGCCAGCAACCTAGCGGGAGGACCGTACAATGAGCAGTTCTTC,CASNLAGGPYNEQFF
NA,NA,TRBJ1-2,TRBV5-4,TGTGCCAGCAGCTTGAAGGGGGACGAATATGGCTACACCTTC,CASSLKGDEYGYTF
NA,NA,TRBJ1-4,TRBV14,TGTGCCAGCAGCCAAGAGGTCCGGGTTACGGGTGAAAAACTGTTTTTT,CASSQEVRVTGEKLFF
TRBD1,NA,TRBJ2-5,TRBV7-9,TGTGCCAGCAGCCTACTTAGGGGTGGAAGGGACAGGGGCCAAGAGACCCAGTACTTC,CASSLLRGGRDRGQETQYF
NA,once,TRBJ1-2,TRBV18,TGTGCCAGCTCACCGCCGCTCAAGGACGGTGGCTACACCTTC,CASSPPLKDGGYTF
NA,NA,TRBJ2-4,TRBV6-4,TGTGCCAGAGAAGACAGGCCCTACGCCAAAAACATTCAGTACTTC,CAREDRPYAKNIQYF
TRBD1,few,TRBJ1-2,TRBV6-1,TGTGCCAGCAGTGAAGGGACAGGGGTAGGCTATGGCTACACCTTC,CASSEGTGVGYGYTF
TRBD2,NA,TRBJ2-7,TRBV6-6,TGTGCCAGCAGTACTCCCCGCGGGAGCCTCTACGAGCAGTACTTC,CASSTPRGSLYEQYF
TRBD1,NA,TRBJ2-5,TRBV6-5,TGTGCCAGCACCCCGGGACAGCAAGAGACCCAGTACTTC,CASTPGQQETQYF
TRBD1,NA,TRBJ1-2,TRBV7-9,TGTGCCAGCACCACCCGAACAACCAGGGGGATCTTCTATGGCTACACCTTC,CASTTRTTRGIFYGYTF
TRBD1,NA,TRBJ1-2,TRBV4-3,TGCGCCAGCAGACCCGGGACAGCCCCTATCTATGGCTACACCTTC,CASRPGTAPIYGYTF
NA,NA,TRBJ2-7,TRBV5-1,TGCGCCAGCAGCTTGGACCGCTACGAGCAGTACTTC,CASSLDRYEQYF
NA,NA,TRBJ2-2,TRBV7-7,TGTGCTAGCAGCACGAGAAACACCGGGGAGCTGTTTTTT,CASSTRNTGELFF
NA,few,TRBJ1-2,TRBV6-1,TGTGCCAGCAGTCCGGGGAACTACTATGGCTACACCTTC,CASSPGNYYGYTF
TRBD2,once,TRBJ2-3,TRBV10-2,TGCGCCAGCAGCGGGGGGGTCCTTCCTACGCAGTATTTT,CASSGGVLPTQYF
NA,once,TRBJ2-7,TRBV5-1,TGCGCCAGCAGCTTGAGGGCGGCGGGTCCCAACGAGCAGTACTTC,CASSLRAAGPNEQYF
NA,NA,TRBJ1-2,TRBV18,TGTGCCAGCTCACGCGGGGGGCTCTATGGCTACACCTTC,CASSRGGLYGYTF
NA,NA,TRBJ1-5,TRBV2,TGTGCCAGTGACGGGGGGGACCAGCCCCAGCATTTT,CASDGGDQPQHF
TRBD2,once,TRBJ2-7,TRBV10-3,TGTGCCATCAGTGAGCGGACGAGACTAGCGGACTCCTACGAGCAGTACTTC,CAISERTRLADSYEQYF
NA,NA,TRBJ2-7,TRBV5-1,TGCGCCAGCAGCTTGGCTCAGGGACTCTCCTACGAGCAGTACTTC,CASSLAQGLSYEQYF
TRBD1,NA,TRBJ1-1,TRBV19,TGTGCCAGTACCCCCGGACAGGGGAACACTGAAGCTTTCTTT,CASTPGQGNTEAFF
TRBD2,NA,TRBJ2-1,TRBV7-9,TGTGCCAGCAGCTTAGATAGCGGGAGGTACCATGAGCAGTTCTTC,CASSLDSGRYHEQFF
NA,NA,TRBJ1-1,TRBV29-1,TGCACTGTTGAAATGGGCAGGAACACTGAAGCTTTCTTT,CTVEMGRNTEAFF
NA,NA,TRBJ1-2,TRBV7-2,TGTGCCAGCAGCTTATCGGCGGACCCCTCTAGTTATGGCTACACCTTC,CASSLSADPSSYGYTF
TRBD1,NA,TRBJ1-5,TRBV7-2,TGTGCCAGCAGCTCCCCTGACAGGGGCCGTAATCAGCCCCAGCATTTT,CASSSPDRGRNQPQHF
TRBD1,NA,TRBJ1-4,TRBV9,TGTGCCAGCAGTGAAGGGGGCAATGAAAAACTGTTTTTT,CASSEGGNEKLFF